One and the same sample provided the 4 T cell receptor beta chains below, sequenced in a study of shared clonotypes between healthy human individuals (dated by TCRdb to the early 2020s). For the CD8 naive samples, CD45RO-negative cells were positively selected for CCR7, yielding a CD45RA+CCR7+ population from which TemRA cells were excluded. Receptor libraries were prepared by the immunoSEQ multiplex PCR assay. Drawn from immuneACCESS, this table holds only the in-frame rearrangements with V and J called that TCRdb kept. Clones are partly lost; checked studies trace under half to an unresolved V gene and leave the rest unexplained. Within this sample are around 610,000 clones, with 95% to 97% of them counted one time only. Of the sample, 0.11% is held by the ten largest clones. The sample was naive CD8+ T cells sorted from blood. The cell subset or site label on this specimen signifies: CD45RA+CCR7+. The origin of the receptors is a woman aged 25 to 39 in good health.

The chain employs TRBV10-1 and TRBJ2-7, with TRBD1 matching over 7 bases. The CDR3 extends over 14 amino acids. Germline CDR1 WNHNN, CDR2 SYGVQD (reference sequence). Unmatched junction bases numbered 5, after V lost 6 bases and J lost 0 bases. CDR3 DNA sequence: TGCGCCAGCAGCCCGGGACAGAGCTCCTACGAGCAGTACTTC. Encoded protein: CASSPGQSSYEQYF.

The chain joins TRBV13 to TRBJ2-3; the match to TRBD2 covers 7 bases. Germline CDR1 PRHDT, CDR2 FYEKMQ (reference sequence). The J segment lost 1 base and the V segment lost 3 bases, leaving 1 base of the junction unmatched. The CDR3 consists of 14 residues. The CDR3 protein is CASSLGLRTDTQYF. The CDR3 DNA follows: TGTGCCAGCAGCTTGGGACTACGCACAGATACGCAGTATTTT.

The genes are TRBV7-9 and TRBJ2-7, with 9 bases that match TRBD1. The CDR3 spans 16 residues. Losses at the gene ends were 4 bases for V and 2 bases for J; bases not matched to a gene: 9. Germline CDR1 and CDR2: SEHNR and FQNEAQ (reference sequence). CDR3 nucleotide sequence: TGTGCCAGCAGCTCAAGGAGGGACAGGGATACCTACGAGCAGTACTTC. This translates into CASSSRRDRDTYEQYF. The whole variable domain, filled in from reference TRBV7-9 and TRBJ2-7, reads DTGVSQNPRHKITKRGQNVTFRCDPISEHNRLYWYRQTLGQGPEFLTYFQNEAQLEKSRLLSDRFSAERPKGSFSTLEIQRTEQGDSAMYLCASSSRRDRDTYEQYFGPGTRLTVT.

The rearrangement joins TRBV27 to TRBJ2-7, with a tentative D call TRBD2 (5 bases). V gave up 3 bases and J gave up 6 bases, with 9 bases separating them. Germline-derived CDR1 and CDR2 are MNHEY and SMNVEV (reference sequence). The CDR3 consists of 12 residues. The chain's CDR3 is CASSLGVGEQYF. CDR3 bases: TGTGCCAGCAGTTTGGGAGTCGGCGAGCAGTACTTC.